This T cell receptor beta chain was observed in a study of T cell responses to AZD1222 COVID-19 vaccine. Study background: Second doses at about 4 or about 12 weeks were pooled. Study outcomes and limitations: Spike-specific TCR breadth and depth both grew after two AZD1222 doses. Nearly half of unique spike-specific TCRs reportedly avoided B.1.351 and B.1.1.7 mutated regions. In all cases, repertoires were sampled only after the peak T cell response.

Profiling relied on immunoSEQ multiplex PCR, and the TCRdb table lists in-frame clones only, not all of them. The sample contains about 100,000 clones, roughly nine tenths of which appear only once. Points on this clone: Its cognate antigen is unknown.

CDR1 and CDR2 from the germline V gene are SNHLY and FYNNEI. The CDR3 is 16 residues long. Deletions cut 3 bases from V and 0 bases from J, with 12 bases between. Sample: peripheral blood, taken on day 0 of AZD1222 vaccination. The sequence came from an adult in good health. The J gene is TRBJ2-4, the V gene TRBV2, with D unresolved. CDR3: CASSDGQALAKNIQYF. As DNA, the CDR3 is TGTGCCAGCAGTGACGGGCAGGCCTTAGCCAAAAACATTCAGTACTTC.